The next 6 T cell receptor beta chains were all read from a single sample in a study of T cell changes during pregnancy in multiple sclerosis (dated by TCRdb to the late 2010s). Library preparation was by the immunoSEQ multiplex PCR assay. Sourced from immuneACCESS, this table was stored by TCRdb with only in-frame sequences that have V and J called. A share of the clones is absent; for the studies checked, an unresolved V gene accounts for under half, and the remainder has no known explanation. This sample comprises more than 80,000 clones, 92% of them detected only once. In total, the top ten clones hold about 1.5% of the sample. Sequenced here: peripheral blood, sampled in the first trimester of pregnancy. These receptor sequences come from a female donor with multiple sclerosis, enrolled in a pregnancy study.

J is TRBJ1-1 and V is TRBV21-1; the D segment call TRBD1 is taken from the table without a DNA check. TRBV21-1 is reported as a pseudogene. The length of the CDR3 is 15 residues. In DNA, the CDR3 is TGTGCCAGCAAAAGACAGCTACTTACGAACACTGAAGCTTTCTTT. Translated, it gives CASKRQLLTNTEAFF.

The chain is built from TRBV9 and TRBJ2-1; 7 bases are a match to TRBD2. V trimming: 0 bases; J trimming: 4 bases; junction bases outside the gene matches: 4. The CDR3 is 15 residues long. Germline CDR1 is SGDLS and CDR2 is YYNGEE. The CDR3 DNA sequence: TGTGCCAGCAGCGTAGGCGGGACTACTTACAATGAGCAGTTCTTC. Amino acid sequence: CASSVGGTTYNEQFF.

V is TRBV28 and J is TRBJ1-1; maybe TRBD1 (5 bases). Looked up from germline, CDR1 is MDHEN and CDR2 is SYDVKM. The CDR3 totals 15 residues. Trimming took off 10 bases at V and 2 bases at J, with 20 bases between the two ends. In DNA, the CDR3 is TGTGCCACCACACCCGCGGGGGGGGGAAACACTGAAGCTTTCTTT. Translating gives CATTPAGGGNTEAFF.

The chain has TRBV25-1 and TRBJ2-7; the D gene is possibly TRBD2 (5 bases). In germline, CDR1 is MGHDK, CDR2 SYGVNS. This CDR3 comprises 13 residues. With 6 bases removed from V and 3 bases from J, the gap between germline ends came to 12 bases. CDR3 amino acids: CASSPPGLYEQYF. The DNA of the CDR3 is TGTGCCAGCAGCCCCCCTGGACTCTACGAGCAGTACTTC.

This chain joins TRBV13 and TRBJ2-3; 10 bases agree with TRBD1. With 4 bases clipped from V and 2 bases from J, the junction kept 3 bases outside the gene matches. This CDR3 has 15 residues. CDR1 and CDR2 (germline): PRHDT, FYEKMQ (reference sequence). This chain's CDR3 is CASSSDRGNTDTQYF. The CDR3 DNA reads as TGTGCCAGCAGCTCGGACAGGGGGAACACAGATACGCAGTATTTT.

The chain couples TRBV9 to TRBJ2-1; 10 positions agree with TRBD2. The CDR3 has 19 residues. CDR1 and CDR2 (germline): SGDLS, YYNGEE. V was pared by 0 bases and J by 0 bases, with 9 bases of the junction left unmatched. The CDR3 DNA is TGTGCCAGCAGCGTAGGGTACGGACTAGCGGTCTTCTCCTACAATGAGCAGTTCTTC. Translation gives CASSVGYGLAVFSYNEQFF. Looking up the rest from reference TRBV9 and TRBJ2-1 gives the full variable domain: DSGVTQTPKHLITATGQRVTLRCSPRSGDLSVYWYQQSLDQGLQFLIQYYNGEERAKGNILERFSAQQFPDLHSELNLSSLELGDSALYFCASSVGYGLAVFSYNEQFFGPGTRLTVL.